This passage covers 11 T cell receptor beta chains from one sample sequenced in a study of spatial heterogeneity in lung cancer. As to time point: sample taken at primary tumor resection. Each CDR3 protein is one row after TCRdb ran MiXCR on the 5' RACE reads. The sample has 6,000 or so distinct CDR3 sequences, around 12% seen once. The sample in question was lung tissue, obtained at surgery. The receptors here all came from a human donor with early-stage non-small cell lung cancer.

This clonotype has just one count. Since it is a stray read in a library aimed at alpha chains, this beta chain has a size that is not meaningful. The genes are TRBV6-5 and TRBJ1-1; tentative D call: TRBD1 (5 bases). The CDR3 is 11 residues long. V lost 8 bases and J lost 4, with 8 bases in between. Germline values: CDR1 MNHEY, CDR2 SVGAGI. DNA for the CDR3: TGTGCCAGCGGGGGGGTCACTGAAGCTTTCTTT. Its translation: CASGGVTEAFF.

As regards this clonotype: This beta chain is off target for a library built for alpha chains, so its abundance means little. The rearrangement links TRBV20-1 to TRBJ2-1; 11 nucleotides line up with TRBD2. V was pared by 5 bases and J by 4 bases, with 7 bases of the junction left unmatched. The germline gives CDR1 DFQATT, CDR2 SNEGSKA (reference sequence). CDR3 length: 15 amino acids. This chain's CDR3 is CSAGLAGGSYNEQFF. CDR3 nucleotide sequence: TGCAGTGCTGGCTTAGCGGGAGGGTCATACAATGAGCAGTTCTTC.

This clonotype has ten or more counts. Since the library was made to target alpha chains, this beta chain is a stray read and its abundance is not meaningful. This sequence joins TRBV5-4 and TRBJ1-1, with a possible D match to TRBD1 (6 bases). V lost 6 bases to trimming and J lost 0 bases, with 15 bases between them. The CDR3 has 15 amino acids. The V gene's germline CDR1 is SGHNT and CDR2 YYREEE (reference sequence). CDR3 amino acids: CASTWGPGVNTEAFF. DNA for the CDR3: TGTGCCAGCACCTGGGGGCCAGGGGTGAACACTGAAGCTTTCTTT.

This clonotype was observed at least ten times. This beta chain is an off-target read within a library intended for alpha chains, so its frequency means little. The chain combines TRBV4-2 with TRBJ2-1; D ambiguous. Germline values: CDR1 LGHNA, CDR2 YNFKEQ. This CDR3 contains 15 residues. Trimming stripped 3 bases from V and 4 bases from J, with 13 bases between. The CDR3 coding sequence is TGTGCCAGCAGCCACCCTGGAGCAGATTACAATGAGCAGTTCTTC. Protein product: CASSHPGADYNEQFF.

This clonotype has at least ten counts. This beta chain is an unintended read in a library built for alpha chains; its size means little. V gene TRBV12-3 or TRBV12-4 combines with J gene TRBJ2-5; D possibly corresponds to TRBD1 (6 bases). The CDR3 loop spans 14 amino acids. Trimming cost V 4 bases and J 4 bases, with 13 bases left between them. The CDR3 spells CASSSQGFLETQYF. In DNA, the CDR3 is TGTGCCAGCAGTTCACAGGGTTTTCTAGAGACCCAGTACTTC.

This clonotype rates as large (0.1 to 1%). With the library built for alpha chains, this beta chain is off target and its frequency is not meaningful. The chain employs TRBV27 and TRBJ2-4, with TRBD1 matching over 7 bases. Germline V gene lookup returns CDR1 MNHEY and CDR2 SMNVEV (reference sequence). With V trimmed by 5 bases and J by 16 bases, 11 bases remained unmatched. This CDR3 is built from 12 residues. CDR3 region: CASSTAGTDEYF. In DNA, the CDR3 is TGTGCCAGCAGTACGGCCGGGACAGATGAATACTTC.

In its sample, this clonotype ranks as medium-sized. For a library built for alpha chains, this beta chain is a stray read; little rests on its size. The genes are TRBV29-1 and TRBJ2-6; D is uncertain. The V gene lost 5 bases and the J gene lost 1 base, with 3 bases spanning the gap. The CDR3 has 12 amino acids. CDR1 SQVTM and CDR2 ANQGSEA come from the germline V gene. CDR3 loop: CSVQSGANVLTF. In DNA form, the CDR3 reads TGCAGCGTTCAGTCTGGGGCCAACGTCCTGACTTTC. Full variable domain (missing parts from reference TRBV29-1 and TRBJ2-6): SAVISQKPSRDICQRGTSLTIQCQVDSQVTMMFWYRQQPGQSLTLIATANQGSEATYESGFVIDKFPISRPNLTFSTLTVSNMSPEDSSIYLCSVQSGANVLTFGAGSRLTVL.

This clonotype was found many times. The library was prepared for alpha chains; this beta chain is a stray read, so its frequency means little. The V call is TRBV2, the J call TRBJ1-1, with D possibly matching TRBD1 (5 bases). Germline CDR1 reads SNHLY; CDR2 reads FYNNEI. The V and J ends lost 6 bases and 7 bases respectively, with 12 bases between them. The CDR3 totals 12 residues. Here the CDR3 reads CASREPGLEAFF. As DNA, the CDR3 is TGTGCCAGCAGAGAACCGGGGCTTGAAGCTTTCTTT.

This clonotype was detected ten times or more. Since it is a stray read in a library aimed at alpha chains, this beta chain has a size that is not meaningful. The chain joins TRBV12-5 to TRBJ2-7; D unclear. CDR3 length equals 11 residues. CDR1 LGHNT and CDR2 FRNRAP come from the germline V gene. Deletions cut 1 base from V and 6 bases from J, with 4 bases between. The CDR3 DNA reads TGTGCTAGTGGTTTGGGACTCGAGCAGTACTTC. This encodes CASGLGLEQYF.

This clonotype qualifies as medium-sized (0.01 to 0.1%). This beta chain is a stray read from a library made for alpha chains; its abundance is not meaningful. The chain links TRBV20-1 to TRBJ1-5, with no clear D. This CDR3 is 16 amino acids long. Trimming removed 3 bases from V and 8 bases from J, with 23 bases in between. CDR1 is DFQATT and CDR2 is SNEGSKA in the germline V gene (reference sequence). CDR3 nucleotide sequence: TGCAGTGCTAGCCCCCCCTTCGATCCGGGCAAGGAGCCCCAGCATTTT. This encodes CSASPPFDPGKEPQHF.

This clonotype was found many times. A library prepared for alpha chains yielded this beta chain as an off-target read; its size is of little meaning. The rearrangement uses TRBV27 and TRBJ1-4; D not certain. The CDR3 loop spans 14 amino acids. The V and J ends lost 5 bases and 8 bases respectively, with 15 bases between them. Germline CDR1 is MNHEY and CDR2 is SMNVEV (reference sequence). The CDR3 loop reads CASSRGSLGEKLFF. The CDR3 DNA sequence: TGTGCCAGCAGTAGAGGGTCACTTGGCGAAAAACTGTTTTTT.